This T cell receptor (beta chain) was retrieved from a study of blood T cell repertoires in COVID-19 (dated by TCRdb to 2020 to 2022). Broadly, across the study: Samples covering the acute and convalescent phases of COVID-19 were provided by collaborators in the United States, Italy and Spain. The prospective study material was composed of cDNA or gDNA derived from T cells, B-cell-depleted T cells, or PBMCs. Subjects who had been exposed to COVID-19, were actively infected with it, or had recovered from it provided the deeply sampled blood TCRbeta repertoires that made up the dataset. The repertoires were released in a freely available public database meant as a resource for research on the immune response to SARS-CoV-2. The samples were drawn from two sources: the first 160 participants of the ongoing ImmuneRACE study, and 1,200 or so subjects contributed by 6 global collaborators. The sample metadata nearly always contained a de-identified subject ID, COVID-19 status, age in years and sex. Where available, HLA class I and class II types were taken from metadata supplied by the sample provider and were not determined by assay-based typing. What the work shows at the level of the full study, not this receptor alone: The amount of clinical and demographic metadata varied by source and participant and was provided uncurated.

In this sample, this clone turned up a few times. What this receptor recognizes is not known. One base away there is no much larger clone; base qualities are not given. One collaborating source in Seattle enrolled patients while the patients were actively infected and followed the patients over time throughout the course of disease. The collaborating institutions used their own protocols to collect whole blood in K2EDTA tubes. For TCRbeta analysis, collaborators shipped samples in one of three forms: frozen whole blood, isolated PBMCs, or DNA extracted from either of those sample types. Unmatched junction bases come to 9, with V trimmed by 6 bases and J by 5 bases. The cysteine opens and the phenylalanine closes a CDR3 of 14 amino acids. Only CDR3 DNA is held: 42 bases, read in frame from base 1. CDR1 and CDR2 (MNHEY, SVGAGI) derive from the germline V gene. TCRbeta CDR3 regions were amplified from genomic DNA by means of the immunoSEQ Assay, a bias-controlled multiplex PCR. The authors processed their data as follows. The number of nucleated cells in each sample was estimated by amplification of reference gene primers within the assay. To quantify the absolute abundance of each unique TCRbeta CDR3 rearrangement, sequence reads were collapsed and filtered. For each sample, productive Simpson clonality was calculated as the square root of Simpson's diversity index over productive rearrangements. TCRdb obtained this table from immuneACCESS and retained in-frame rearrangements with V and J assigned. These tables miss some clones; where compared with another copy, unresolved V genes account for less than half of the shortfall, and the remainder is unexplained. That table supplies the V and J calls and clone size; D and trimming were determined from the DNA. For this sample there are approximately 300,000 clones; 90% appear just once. 6.5% to 8% of the sample goes to the ten largest clones.

The specimen sequenced was peripheral blood. The chain was built from TRBV6-5 and TRBJ2-7, and TRBD1 aligns with 8 junction nucleotides. This TCR was recovered from a woman aged 25 to 39 with COVID-19, enrolled during active disease. The nucleotides read TGTGCCAGCAGCTCCCCCAGGGGGCCCAACGAGCAGTACTTC. Its product reads: CASSSPRGPNEQYF.